The rows below give T cell receptor beta chains drawn from one sample of a study of T-cell memory formation after mild COVID-19. TCRdb reprocessed the 5' RACE reads via MiXCR and lists one record per CDR3 protein. Of a few hundred thousand distinct CDR3 sequences in the sample, more than 20% were seen once. The sequencing sample was made of PBMCs or a T cell subset sorted from them (not recorded which). The receptors here all came from a man younger than 35 who had mild COVID-19 (a few samples of this study predate the infection). Cell type and time point are not known. CDR3s include the opening cysteine and the closing phenylalanine or tryptophan. D genes are given only for firm matches. Clone size, where shown, is once, few, many, or a class for clones that have expanded.

j_gene,abundance,v_gene,d_gene,CDR3nt,CDR3aa
TRBJ1-5,NA,TRBV23-1,NA,TGCGCCAGCGGCCCGGGTCCGCATTTT,CASGPGPHF
TRBJ2-3,NA,TRBV9,TRBD1,TGTGCCAGCAGCCCCGGGACAGCGAACACAGATACGCAGTATTTT,CASSPGTANTDTQYF
TRBJ2-2,many,TRBV3-1,TRBD1,TGTGCCAGCAGCCAAGGTCCAGGGGGCCGCACCGGGGAGCTGTTTTTT,CASSQGPGGRTGELFF
TRBJ2-2,NA,TRBV7-2,TRBD1,TGTGCCAGCAGGCCGGGACAGGGATTAGGGGAGCTGTTTTTT,CASRPGQGLGELFF
TRBJ1-1,NA,TRBV7-9,NA,TGTGCCAGCAGCTTAACTCATGAAGCTTTCTTT,CASSLTHEAFF
TRBJ1-6,NA,TRBV11-2,NA,TGTGCCAGCAGCGCCGGACAGATTAATTCACCCCTCCACTTT,CASSAGQINSPLHF
TRBJ2-3,NA,TRBV6-2/TRBV6-3,NA,TGTGCCAGCAGTTTGAGCCGGACATACACAGATACGCAGTATTTT,CASSLSRTYTDTQYF
TRBJ2-2,few,TRBV5-4,NA,TGTGCCAGCAGCCAAGACCCGCAGGGTCCCGGGGAGCTGTTTTTT,CASSQDPQGPGELFF
TRBJ2-5,NA,TRBV24-1,NA,TGTGCCACCAGTGGCCTTGGAGAAGAGACCCAGTACTTC,CATSGLGEETQYF
TRBJ2-1,many,TRBV6-4,TRBD2,TGTGCCAGCAGTGACTCAAGCGGGGGCTCGGGTGAGCAGTTCTTC,CASSDSSGGSGEQFF
TRBJ1-2,NA,TRBV5-1,NA,TGCGCCAGCAGCCGAAACGGCGCCGATGGCTACACCTTC,CASSRNGADGYTF
TRBJ1-5,NA,TRBV2,NA,TGTGCCAGCAGTCCTAGGACCTATCAGCCCCAGCATTTT,CASSPRTYQPQHF
TRBJ2-5,NA,TRBV7-8,NA,TGTGCCAGCAGCACAGGATCTCATCAAGAGACCCAGTACTTC,CASSTGSHQETQYF
TRBJ2-3,few,TRBV4-2,TRBD2,TGTGCCAGCAGCCACTGGACTAGCCCCACAGATACGCAGTATTTT,CASSHWTSPTDTQYF
TRBJ2-3,NA,TRBV10-1,TRBD2,TGCGCCAGCAGCGAAGGCCAAGCCCTAGCGGGGGGACCAGATACGCAGTATTTT,CASSEGQALAGGPDTQYF
TRBJ1-5,NA,TRBV7-9,NA,TGTGCCAGCAGCTTAACAGGGTCTGGCAATCAGCCCCAGCATTTT,CASSLTGSGNQPQHF
TRBJ2-3,NA,TRBV7-3,NA,TGTGCCAGCAGCTTCCCGAGAGATACGCAGTATTTT,CASSFPRDTQYF
TRBJ1-1,few,TRBV7-2,NA,TGTGCCAGCAGCTTAGTCTACGGGAACACTGAAGCTTTCTTT,CASSLVYGNTEAFF
TRBJ2-3,NA,TRBV7-6,NA,TGTGCCAGCAGCTTAAGTGGGGGGGCGCCAGATACGCAGTATTTT,CASSLSGGAPDTQYF
TRBJ2-3,once,TRBV19,TRBD2,TGTGCCAGTAGTTCGAGCGGGGGGTTAGCCGATACGCAGTATTTT,CASSSSGGLADTQYF
TRBJ1-5,few,TRBV9,NA,TGTGCCAGCAGCGTAGGGCAGGGAGAACAGCCCCAGCATTTT,CASSVGQGEQPQHF
TRBJ2-7,few,TRBV5-1,NA,TGCGCCAGCAGCTTGGGGGTACAACAGGGAAACGAGCAGTACTTC,CASSLGVQQGNEQYF
TRBJ1-1,few,TRBV11-2,NA,TGTGCCAGCAGCTCGACAGCTGTGCCCAAAGCTTTCTTT,CASSSTAVPKAFF
TRBJ1-5,few,TRBV15,NA,TGTGCCACCAGCAGAGGGGGAGGCGTGCCCCAGCATTTT,CATSRGGGVPQHF
TRBJ2-3,many,TRBV10-2,NA,TGCGCCAGCAGTGAGTGGGTAGCGGGCACAGATACGCAGTATTTT,CASSEWVAGTDTQYF
TRBJ2-5,NA,TRBV7-9,NA,TGTGCCAGCAGCTCAGGACAGTGGAGCACCCAGTACTTC,CASSSGQWSTQYF
TRBJ2-5,few,TRBV24-1,NA,TGTGCCACCAGTGAAGGCCAGGGAATAGAGACCCAGTACTTC,CATSEGQGIETQYF
TRBJ2-3,few,TRBV7-3,NA,TGTGCCAGCAGCCGGGGCCGCACAGATACGCAGTATTTT,CASSRGRTDTQYF
TRBJ2-2,few,TRBV20-1,NA,TGCAGTGCTAGTCACAGCTTCGCGAACACCGGGGAGCTGTTTTTT,CSASHSFANTGELFF
TRBJ2-3,NA,TRBV7-2,TRBD1,TGTGCCAGCAGCCTAGTAGGGACAGGGAAAGATACGCAGTATTTT,CASSLVGTGKDTQYF